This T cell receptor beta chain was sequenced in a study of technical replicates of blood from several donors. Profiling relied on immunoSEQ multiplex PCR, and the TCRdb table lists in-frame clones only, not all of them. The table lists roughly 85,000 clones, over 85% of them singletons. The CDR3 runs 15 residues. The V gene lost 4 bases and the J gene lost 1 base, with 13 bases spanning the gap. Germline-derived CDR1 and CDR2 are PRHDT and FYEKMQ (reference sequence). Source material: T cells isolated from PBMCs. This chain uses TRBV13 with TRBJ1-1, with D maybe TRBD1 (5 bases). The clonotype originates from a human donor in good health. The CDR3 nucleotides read TGTGCCAGCAGCTCTCGGGGGGGACGGAACACTGAAGCTTTCTTT. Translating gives CASSSRGGRNTEAFF.